Following are 29 T cell receptor beta chains from one sample sequenced in a study of T cells expressing NK-cell markers. TCRdb re-called the 5' RACE reads, yielding one record per CDR3 amino acid sequence without DNA. The repertoire table contains about 550,000 distinct CDR3 sequences. Material for sequencing was blood T cells: a sorted CD56 or NKG2C T cell subset, CD4+ or CD8+ T cells, or bulk PBMC T cells (not recorded which). All receptors derive from a young man in good health.

This chain connects TRBV6-2 or TRBV6-3 to TRBJ2-7; TCRdb selects TRBD1, and the lack of DNA leaves this call unchecked. This CDR3 is 14 amino acids long. The V gene's germline CDR1 is MNHEY and CDR2 SVGEGT. The CDR3 sequence: CASISRRQGNEQYF.

V usage is TRBV5-1 and J usage is TRBJ1-2; TCRdb proposes TRBD1, but this gene call is untestable without DNA. CDR1 is SGHRS and CDR2 is YFSETQ in the germline V gene. CDR3 length equals 17 residues. The chain's CDR3 is CASSLGVAAGGDYGYTF.

The rearrangement links TRBV6-5 to TRBJ2-7. The CDR3 is 14 amino acids. Per germline, CDR1 MNHEY and CDR2 SVGAGI. CDR3 loop: CASSYSRDSYEQYF.

The rearrangement uses TRBV24-1 and TRBJ2-5; TCRdb returns TRBD2, unconfirmable since there is no DNA. The CDR3 contains 17 residues. Germline V gene data show CDR1 as KGHDR and CDR2 as SFDVKD. The CDR3 sequence: CATSDPGLAGVGETQYF.

V gene TRBV5-1 combines with J gene TRBJ1-1; TCRdb outputs TRBD1, but without DNA this stays unchecked. There are 16 residues in the CDR3. Germline assignment: CDR1 SGHRS and CDR2 YFSETQ. CDR3: CASSLASTHVPTEAFF.

This chain uses TRBV14 with TRBJ2-2; the D gene TCRdb calls, TRBD1, cannot be checked with no DNA. Per the germline V gene, CDR1 is SGHDN and CDR2 is FVKESK. There are 15 residues in the CDR3. The CDR3 loop reads CASSRTIRDTGELFF. Combining the CDR3 with reference TRBV14 and TRBJ2-2 gives the whole variable domain EAGVTQFPSHSVIEKGQTVTLRCDPISGHDNLYWYRRVMGKEIKFLLHFVKESKQDESGMPNNRFLAERTGGTYSTLKVQPAELEDSGVYFCASSRTIRDTGELFFGEGSRLTVL.

V usage is TRBV12-3 or TRBV12-4 and J usage is TRBJ2-1; TCRdb lists TRBD2, though no DNA is available to test this call. This CDR3 has 13 residues. The CDR3 loop reads CASSSLAGDEQFF.

The genes are TRBV12-3 or TRBV12-4 and TRBJ2-1. There are 17 residues in the CDR3. Here the CDR3 reads CASSLVALEAPYNEQFF.

This CDR3 reads CASNYGKTGELFF. The chain is built from TRBV27 and TRBJ2-2. Germline V CDR1 and CDR2: MNHEY, SMNVEV (reference sequence). This CDR3 is 13 amino acids long.

The V and J genes are TRBV11-3 and TRBJ2-1. Germline assignment: CDR1 SGHNT and CDR2 YENEEA. CDR3 length: 14 residues. The CDR3 sequence is CASSLDNGANEQFF.

The CDR3 protein is CASMTASGRFNEQFF. This chain uses TRBV4-1 with TRBJ2-1; checking the TCRdb D call of TRBD2 is not possible without DNA. CDR3 length equals 15 residues. CDR1 is MGHRA and CDR2 is YSYEKL in the germline V gene.

The CDR3 loop reads CASTRSGYTGELFF. The chain couples TRBV12-3 or TRBV12-4 to TRBJ2-2; TCRdb selects TRBD1, and the lack of DNA leaves this call unchecked. The CDR3 totals 14 residues.

This sequence joins TRBV15 and TRBJ1-6. There are 15 residues in the CDR3. Germline V gene sequence: CDR1 LNHNV, CDR2 YYDKDF (reference sequence). The CDR3 loop is CATSREGLLNSPLHF.

The rearrangement joins TRBV13 to TRBJ2-2; with no DNA, the TCRdb D assignment of TRBD1 cannot be verified. Germline V gene sequence: CDR1 PRHDT, CDR2 FYEKMQ (reference sequence). This CDR3 region has 17 residues. CDR3 sequence: CASSLVGGRLNTGELFF.

V is TRBV20-1 and J is TRBJ2-1; TCRdb picks TRBD2, but there is no DNA to check that call. The length of the CDR3 is 14 residues. The germline V gene encodes CDR1 DFQATT and CDR2 SNEGSKA (reference sequence). CDR3 region: CSAGAGVPYNEQFF.

The J gene is TRBJ1-2, the V gene TRBV4-1; the TRBD1 assignment by TCRdb is unverifiable without DNA. Germline CDR1 and CDR2: MGHRA and YSYEKL. The CDR3 is 15 amino acids. Here the CDR3 reads CASSQPPLGFYGYTF.

This chain joins TRBV29-1 and TRBJ2-5; checking the TCRdb D call of TRBD1 is not possible without DNA. CDR1 SQVTM and CDR2 ANQGSEA come from the germline V gene. The CDR3 spans 17 residues. CDR3 protein: CSADRARGRGPHETQYF.

V usage is TRBV12-3 or TRBV12-4 and J usage is TRBJ2-3; TCRdb reports TRBD2, a call that lacks DNA to check it against. There are 18 residues in the CDR3. The CDR3 region is CASSASGLSDTFTDTQYF.

This chain joins TRBV5-1 and TRBJ2-2; the D call from TCRdb, TRBD1, cannot be confirmed without DNA. The CDR3 is made up of 14 amino acids. Per the germline V gene, CDR1 is SGHRS and CDR2 is YFSETQ. The CDR3 region is CASSLGHATGELFF.

The gene calls are TRBV12-3 or TRBV12-4 and TRBJ2-2; lacking DNA, the TRBD1 call made by TCRdb goes unchecked. This CDR3 region has 15 residues. CDR3 residues: CASRWDRVNTGELFF.

This chain uses TRBV27 with TRBJ1-2; TCRdb selects TRBD1, and the lack of DNA leaves this call unchecked. In germline, CDR1 is MNHEY, CDR2 SMNVEV (reference sequence). This CDR3 contains 15 residues. Here the CDR3 reads CASSSRLDRADGYTF.

V is TRBV6-1 and J is TRBJ2-1; TCRdb names TRBD2, which stays unverified in the absence of DNA. Per germline, CDR1 MNHNS and CDR2 SASEGT. The CDR3 is made up of 15 amino acids. CDR3 protein: CASSEEGTSGMTRFF.

The rearrangement uses TRBV4-3 and TRBJ2-5; without DNA, the TCRdb call of TRBD2 cannot be checked. This CDR3 spans 17 amino acids. Per germline, CDR1 LGHNA and CDR2 YSLEER. The CDR3 loop reads CASSQGTSGRVGETQYF.

J is TRBJ2-5 and V is TRBV12-3 or TRBV12-4; the TCRdb D gene call, TRBD1, has no DNA to confirm it. CDR3 length equals 18 residues. The CDR3 sequence: CASRSSGANRGGQETQYF.

This chain's CDR3 is CASTGDRSLYGYTF. The chain is built from TRBV6-1 and TRBJ1-2; the D call of TRBD1 rests on TCRdb alone, since no DNA is present to check it. This CDR3 contains 14 residues. Germline CDR1 MNHNS, CDR2 SASEGT.

The rearrangement links TRBV30 to TRBJ2-7; lacking DNA, the TRBD2 call made by TCRdb goes unchecked. This CDR3 region has 16 residues. Germline values: CDR1 GTSNPN, CDR2 SVGIG (reference sequence). The CDR3 loop is CAWSDLSGTDNYEQYF.

This sequence joins TRBV5-5 and TRBJ2-6; TCRdb proposes TRBD2, but this gene call is untestable without DNA. CDR1 and CDR2 (germline): SGHKS, YYEKEE (reference sequence). The CDR3 spans 13 residues. CDR3 residues: CGTRAGGANVLTF. Combining the CDR3 with reference TRBV5-5 and TRBJ2-6 gives the whole variable domain DAGVTQSPTHLIKTRGQQVTLRCSPISGHKSVSWYQQVLGQGPQFIFQYYEKEERGRGNFPDRFSARQFPNYSSELNVNALLLGDSALYLCGTRAGGANVLTFGAGSRLTVL.

V usage is TRBV6-5 and J usage is TRBJ2-3; no DNA is available, so the TRBD1 call from TCRdb remains unchecked. The CDR3 is made up of 15 amino acids. Looked up from germline, CDR1 is MNHEY and CDR2 is SVGAGI. This CDR3 reads CASSYAGLGGDTQYF.

The chain uses TRBV12-3 or TRBV12-4 and TRBJ2-7; TCRdb calls TRBD1, which cannot be checked without DNA. The CDR3 runs to 15 residues. The CDR3 spells CASSFAAGPRYEQYF.